The TCR beta chain under discussion was sequenced for a study of blood T cell repertoires in COVID-19. Sequencing used immunoSEQ multiplex PCR; TCRdb keeps in-frame clones, though not all of them. The sample records approximately 110,000 clones, around 85% being singletons. Specimen: peripheral blood. The TCR was taken from a woman over 75 with COVID-19, enrolled during active disease.

In nucleotides, the CDR3 is TGTGCCAGCAGCCCAAACCCCGGACTAGCGGGACACGAGCAGTACTTC. Translation: CASSPNPGLAGHEQYF. The J gene is TRBJ2-7, the V gene TRBV3-1 (or the pseudogene TRBV3-2), with 12 bases aligning to TRBD2. The CDR3 totals 16 residues. Looked up from germline, CDR1 is LGHDT and CDR2 is YNNKEL (reference sequence). Germline trimming cut 4 bases from V and 5 bases from J; bases unmatched to any gene: 9.